The present T cell receptor (beta chain) was sequenced within a study of response to subunit inactivated influenza vaccine. As concerns this clonotype: Its antigen is still unknown.

One entry per CDR3 protein, called by TCRdb with MiXCR from the RT-PCR reads. The sample has around 850,000 distinct CDR3 sequences, approximately 18% seen once. Germline V gene sequence: CDR1 SGHRS, CDR2 YFSETQ. V lost 4 bases and J lost 9; bases outside the gene matches: 10. CDR3 length: 13 amino acids. Points from the study as a whole: Every seasonal influenza vaccination brings in few new T cells, the authors suggested.

The chain links TRBV5-1 to TRBJ2-7; 7 bases are shared with TRBD1. The input for sequencing was PBMCs from blood, taken roughly 5 days after vaccination. This TCR came from a man aged 45-60 years who received an inactivated influenza vaccine. The CDR3 sequence is CASSPNRGQGQYF. CDR3 in DNA: TGCGCCAGCAGCCCTAACAGGGGCCAGGGGCAGTACTTC.